The 28 T cell receptor beta chains below all came from one sample that was sequenced in a study of metastatic and nonmetastatic thyroid tumors. No treatment had been given to any patient before thyroid surgery. Through MiXCR, TCRdb re-clonotyped the PCR reads. This table holds around 23,000 clones, 20% found once. Specimen: blood. Every receptor here comes from a male donor with papillary thyroid cancer or a benign thyroid nodule (not recorded which). Some clones in this sample may be carry-over from other donors' samples.

This clone was seen repeatedly, ten times or more. The chain carries TRBV6-1 and TRBJ1-5; the D is unclear. Trimming removed 7 bases at V and 2 bases at J, with 6 bases between. The CDR3 runs 12 residues. CDR1 is MNHNS and CDR2 is SASEGT in the germline V gene. CDR3: CASTMGNQPQHF. CDR3 in DNA: TGTGCCAGCACGATGGGCAATCAGCCCCAGCATTTT.

This clone was picked up many times. The V gene is TRBV20-1, the J gene TRBJ1-1; D ambiguous. Between the trimmed V and J ends, which lost 2 bases and 5 bases, there was a span of 15 bases. Germline V gene sequence: CDR1 DFQATT, CDR2 SNEGSKA (reference sequence). The CDR3 has 14 amino acids. CDR3 coding DNA: TGCAGTGCTAGACCCCACAGTGCGGGAACTGAAGCTTTCTTT. Encoded protein: CSARPHSAGTEAFF.

J is TRBJ2-7 and V is TRBV5-1, with TRBD1 identical over 10 bases. CDR1 is SGHRS, CDR2 YFSETQ, per germline. This CDR3 has 15 residues. After removal of 0 bases from V and 0 bases from J, the junction contained 0 bases not matched to a gene. CDR3 DNA: TGCGCCAGCAGCTTGGGACAGGGGGCCTCCTACGAGCAGTACTTC. It translates to CASSLGQGASYEQYF.

This clone was seen more than once but under ten times. V usage is TRBV6-1 and J usage is TRBJ1-2, with D perhaps TRBD1 (5 bases). Germline V lookup: CDR1 MNHNS, CDR2 SASEGT. With 7 bases removed from V and 6 bases from J, the gap between germline ends came to 12 bases. This CDR3 is built from 12 residues. CDR3 region: CASTRVSDGYTF. CDR3 coding DNA: TGTGCCAGCACCAGGGTCTCGGATGGCTACACCTTC.

Only a few counts were recorded for this clone. J is TRBJ2-1 and V is TRBV19; D may be TRBD2 (6 bases). V dropped 5 bases and J dropped 5 bases, with 13 bases sitting between them. Germline V gene lookup returns CDR1 LNHDA and CDR2 SQIVND (reference sequence). The CDR3 covers 14 residues. CDR3 protein: CASSRGTVDNEQFF. The CDR3 region has the DNA TGTGCCAGTAGTCGCGGGACGGTTGACAATGAGCAGTTCTTC.

This clone came up many times. The rearrangement joins TRBV7-8 to TRBJ2-2; D is unresolved. Trimming took off 6 bases at V and 1 base at J, with 18 bases between the two ends. The CDR3 length is 17 residues. From germline, CDR1 is SGHVS and CDR2 FQNEAQ. The CDR3 protein is CASSTVGRVLNTGELFF. As DNA, the CDR3 is TGTGCCAGCAGTACCGTAGGACGGGTACTGAACACCGGGGAGCTGTTTTTT.

The chain couples TRBV5-1 to TRBJ2-7; 10 nucleotides align to TRBD1. CDR1 and CDR2 from the germline V gene are SGHRS and YFSETQ. The CDR3 has 20 residues. J was trimmed by 4 bases and V by 4 bases; bases with no gene match: 23. CDR3 DNA: TGCGCCAGCAGCCTTGGAGATGTGGGACAGGGGTTTACTCTGGCGTACGAGCAGTACTTC. It translates to CASSLGDVGQGFTLAYEQYF.

This clone was recorded many times. The CDR3 does not close with the conserved phenylalanine or tryptophan, likely indicating a read error. It is unclear where the CDR3 begins or ends on the DNA, so no DNA is shown, and the CDR3 is as TCRdb lists it. V gene TRBV7-2 combines with J gene TRBJ1-1. Germline V gives CDR1 SGHTA, CDR2 FQGNSA. Termini included, the CDR3 measures 8 amino acids. The CDR3 protein is CASSLDLL.

The sample holds many counts of this clone. The V call is TRBV20-1, the J call TRBJ2-3; D is possibly TRBD1 (6 bases). The germline V and J ends were trimmed by 4 bases and 1 base, with 12 bases remaining between them. Per germline, CDR1 DFQATT and CDR2 SNEGSKA (reference sequence). CDR3 length: 14 amino acids. The chain's CDR3 is CSANRDIGTDTQYF. CDR3 in DNA: TGCAGTGCTAACCGGGACATCGGCACAGATACGCAGTATTTT.

Concerning this clone: The missing conserved phenylalanine or tryptophan at the end of this CDR3 makes a read error likely. The chain has TRBV6-1 and TRBJ1-5; TRBD1 might be the D (6 bases). Trimming took 9 bases from V and 5 from J, leaving 20 bases between them. Germline loops: CDR1 MNHNS, CDR2 SASEGT. The length of the CDR3 is 15 residues. The CDR3, as DNA: TGTGCCAGGAGTCCGACGGGGGCCTTCCATCAGCCCCAGCATTAT. Translation gives CARSPTGAFHQPQHY.

The chain uses TRBV5-1 and TRBJ2-3; 7 bases are a match to TRBD1. This CDR3 region has 15 residues. Germline loops: CDR1 SGHRS, CDR2 YFSETQ. The trim removed 0 bases at V and 2 bases at J, leaving 3 bases unmatched. DNA for the CDR3: TGCGCCAGCAGCTTGGTGGGACAGCCCACAGATACGCAGTATTTT. Amino acids: CASSLVGQPTDTQYF.

This clone was counted ten times or more. The genes are TRBV24-1 and TRBJ2-1; D is unclear. In germline, CDR1 is KGHDR, CDR2 SFDVKD. The V end lost 2 bases, the J end lost 8 bases, and 9 bases lay between the germline ends. The CDR3 is 13 residues long. CDR3 in DNA: TGTGCCACCAGTGATTACGAGCTCTATGAGCAGTTCTTC. As protein: CATSDYELYEQFF.

This clone occurred many times. J is TRBJ2-1 and V is TRBV24-1, with 9 bases that match TRBD1. The CDR3 length is 15 residues. Per the germline V gene, CDR1 is KGHDR and CDR2 is SFDVKD. V lost 2 bases, J lost 12 bases, and 10 bases stayed unmatched. The CDR3 sequence is CATSDSGDRVSRQFF. The CDR3 DNA reads TGTGCCACCAGTGATTCCGGGGACAGGGTGTCTCGGCAGTTCTTC.

This clone was seen many times. The rearrangement uses TRBV11-2 and TRBJ2-7, with 10 bases identical to TRBD2. CDR3 length: 16 residues. V gave up 5 bases and J gave up 2 bases; unmatched junction bases: 9. Germline CDR1 and CDR2: SGHAT and FQNNGV. The CDR3 reads CASSPLLLAGAYEQYF. CDR3 DNA sequence: TGTGCCAGCAGCCCGTTGTTGCTAGCGGGAGCCTACGAGCAGTACTTC.

The chain has TRBV18 and TRBJ1-2; 7 nucleotides agree with TRBD1. Germline V gives CDR1 KGHSH, CDR2 LQKENI. V was pared by 3 bases and J by 6 bases, with 10 bases of the junction left unmatched. The CDR3 is 15 amino acids. In DNA, the CDR3 is TGTGCCAGCTCACCCACTCTACAGGGGAACGATGGCTACACCTTC. This sequence encodes CASSPTLQGNDGYTF.

This clone was observed once. The genes are TRBV11-3 and TRBJ1-1; tentative D call: TRBD1 (6 bases). Germline V gene data show CDR1 as SGHNT and CDR2 as YENEEA. The CDR3 contains 12 residues. Trimming removed 5 bases from V and 10 bases from J, with 14 bases in between. The CDR3 bases are TGTGCCAGCAGCCAAGAACAGGGCCGAGCTTTCTTT. It yields the protein CASSQEQGRAFF.

This clone was detected only once. The chain carries TRBV11-3 and TRBJ1-1; D might be TRBD1 (5 bases). The CDR3 spans 16 residues. Looked up from germline, CDR1 is SGHNT and CDR2 is YENEEA. The V end was cut by 5 bases, the J end by 1 base, with 17 bases between. In DNA form, the CDR3 reads TGTGCCAGCAGCCATCAAGGTGGTGGGGGGAACACTGAAGCTTTCTTT. Residues: CASSHQGGGGNTEAFF.

This clone was seen many times. V gene TRBV20-1 combines with J gene TRBJ2-2; TRBD2 is a possible D gene (5 bases). The CDR3 is made up of 14 amino acids. Germline V lookup: CDR1 DFQATT, CDR2 SNEGSKA (reference sequence). Trimming left V 1 base short and J 1 base short, with 7 bases between. CDR3: CSARVGGNTGELFF. Here the CDR3 DNA reads TGCAGTGCTAGAGTAGGAGGGAACACCGGGGAGCTGTTTTTT.

This clone was observed many times. The genes are TRBV7-9 and TRBJ2-1; D is undetermined. CDR3 length: 12 amino acids. Germline loops: CDR1 SEHNR, CDR2 FQNEAQ (reference sequence). The V end lost 3 bases, the J end lost 5 bases, and 5 bases lay between the germline ends. DNA for the CDR3: TGTGCCAGCAGCTTTGCCCACAATGAGCAGTTCTTC. Translation: CASSFAHNEQFF.

This clone occurred many times. J is TRBJ1-1 and V is TRBV3-1; 8 positions match TRBD1. The CDR3 totals 14 residues. The germline V gene encodes CDR1 LGHDT and CDR2 YNNKEL (reference sequence). With 4 bases clipped from V and 4 bases from J, the junction kept 5 bases outside the gene matches. For the CDR3, the DNA is TGTGCCAGCAGCCTTGGACAGGGAATCACTGAAGCTTTCTTT. It encodes CASSLGQGITEAFF.

This clone was recorded many times. The chain has TRBV4-1 and TRBJ1-1; 7 nucleotides agree with TRBD1. The CDR3 has 15 amino acids. CDR1 and CDR2 from the germline V gene are MGHRA and YSYEKL. The junction had 12 bases not matched to a gene; V was cut back by 7 bases and J by 4 bases. The CDR3 loop is CASTLRQGFGTEAFF. CDR3 coding DNA: TGCGCCAGCACTCTTAGACAGGGATTCGGCACTGAAGCTTTCTTT.

Points on this clone: A clone one base away is much larger, so this may be a read error. The same CDR3 arises from other DNA sequences in this sample as well. The V call is TRBV5-1, the J call TRBJ2-1, with D perhaps matching TRBD1 (6 bases). Germline V CDR1 and CDR2: SGHRS, YFSETQ. The CDR3 has 13 amino acids. CDR3 amino acids: CAGSSRQGTEQFF. The DNA of the CDR3 is TGCGCCGGCAGCTCTAGGCAGGGGACTGAGCAGTTCTTC.

As regards this clone: A junction end diverges from the germline sequence, so it may reflect a read error. This chain joins TRBV2 and TRBJ1-1; D is uncertain. CDR3 length: 14 residues. The germline V gene has CDR1 SNHLY and CDR2 FYNNEI. The CDR3 sequence is CAISVSPTNTEAFF. The CDR3 bases are TGTGCCATCAGTGTTTCACCCACGAACACTGAAGCTTTCTTT. The full variable domain, its missing parts supplied by reference TRBV2 and TRBJ1-1, is EPEVTQTPSHQVTQMGQEVILRCVPISNHLYFYWYRQILGQKVEFLVSFYNNEISEKSEIFDDQFSVERPDGSNFTLKIRSTKLEDSAMYFCAISVSPTNTEAFFGQGTRLTVV.

This clone was recorded at least ten times. V and J are TRBV30 and TRBJ2-5; D remains ambiguous. V lost 2 bases and J lost 3, with 10 bases in between. The CDR3 is 13 amino acids. Germline CDR1 reads GTSNPN; CDR2 reads SVGIG (reference sequence). In DNA, the CDR3 is TGTGCCTGGAGTCTCACAAGGAAAGAGACCCAGTACTTC. Amino acid sequence: CAWSLTRKETQYF.

By share, this clone counts as medium-sized. V is TRBV20-1 and J is TRBJ1-6; D ambiguous. Germline-derived CDR1 and CDR2 are DFQATT and SNEGSKA (reference sequence). The CDR3 runs 12 residues. V lost 1 base and J lost 14, with 12 bases in between. CDR3 sequence (DNA): TGCAGTGCTAGAGGGCAGCCCTCAGCCCTCCACTTT. Protein: CSARGQPSALHF.

The sample holds many counts of this clone. Written as DNA, the CDR3 is TGTGCCAGCAGCCCCGGGACTTACAATGAGCAGTTCTTC. Translated, it gives CASSPGTYNEQFF. The V call is TRBV7-3, the J call TRBJ2-1; a weak D match, TRBD2 (6 bases). The CDR3 length is 13 residues. Germline V gene data show CDR1 as SGHTA and CDR2 as FQGTGA. V gave up 5 bases and J gave up 4 bases, with 9 bases separating them.

The table lists this clone with many counts. V is TRBV20-1 and J is TRBJ2-7, with 7 bases fitting TRBD1. The CDR3 runs 13 residues. Losses at the gene ends were 1 base for V and 3 bases for J; bases not matched to a gene: 3. The germline gives CDR1 DFQATT, CDR2 SNEGSKA (reference sequence). This chain's CDR3 is CSARGGQFYEQYF. For the CDR3, the DNA is TGCAGTGCTAGAGGGGGACAGTTCTACGAGCAGTACTTC.

A remark on this clone: Its ends do not fully match the called genes, so a read error is possible. The chain uses TRBV10-1 and TRBJ2-2, with D possibly being TRBD1 (6 bases). The CDR3 spans 13 residues. Germline V gene lookup returns CDR1 WNHNN and CDR2 SYGVQD (reference sequence). As DNA, the CDR3 is TGCGCCAGCAGTGACAGGGACACCTGGGAGATGTTTTTT. Translation gives CASSDRDTWEMFF.